These 26 T cell receptor beta chains originate from one sample sequenced in a study of memory CD4+ T cells and cytomegalovirus serostatus (dated by TCRdb to between 2019 and 2020). Receptor libraries were prepared by the immunoSEQ multiplex PCR assay. Entries here come from immuneACCESS through TCRdb and include only in-frame sequences with V and J called. Some clones fail to appear in such tables; in the studies checked, an unresolved V gene covers under half of the shortfall, and the cause of the remainder is unknown. The sample includes around 53,000 clones, with roughly four fifths observed a single time. The ten largest clones represent about 0.86% of the sample. A FACSAria II was used to sort memory CD4+ T cells, defined as single viable CD3+CD4+CD8-CD45RO+ cells. The sequenced material came from memory CD4+ T cells from blood. All receptors come from an adult in good health and CMV-seronegative.

This chain joins TRBV5-1 and TRBJ2-1; maybe TRBD2 (5 bases). Germline loops: CDR1 SGHRS, CDR2 YFSETQ. V was shortened by 7 bases and J by 2 bases, with 10 bases between the two germline ends. The CDR3 contains 13 residues. This CDR3 is CASSPGTYNEQFF. CDR3 nucleotides: TGCGCCAGCTCCCCGGGGACCTACAATGAGCAGTTCTTC.

This clone appeared a few times. The gene calls are TRBV2 and TRBJ1-4, with D unresolved. The germline V gene encodes CDR1 SNHLY and CDR2 FYNNEI. This CDR3 is 11 amino acids long. Trimming shortened V by 10 bases and J by 0 bases, and 3 bases separated the two germline ends. CDR3 sequence: CATTTNEKLFF. The CDR3 DNA follows: TGTGCCACAACAACTAATGAAAAACTGTTTTTT. Full variable domain (outside the CDR3, taken from reference TRBV2 and TRBJ1-4): EPEVTQTPSHQVTQMGQEVILRCVPISNHLYFYWYRQILGQKVEFLVSFYNNEISEKSEIFDDQFSVERPDGSNFTLKIRSTKLEDSAMYFCATTTNEKLFFGSGTQLSVL.

The chain combines TRBV7-9 with TRBJ2-7, with D hard to call. The CDR3 is 11 residues long. Germline V gives CDR1 SEHNR, CDR2 FQNEAQ (reference sequence). Trimming cost V 2 bases and J 6 bases, with 5 bases left between them. CDR3 region: CASSLTSEQYF. CDR3 nucleotides: TGTGCCAGCAGCTTAACGAGCGAGCAGTACTTC.

The rearrangement joins TRBV5-1 to TRBJ1-2, with D hard to call. With 3 bases removed from V and 3 bases from J, the gap between germline ends came to 9 bases. Germline CDR1 reads SGHRS; CDR2 reads YFSETQ. CDR3 length: 13 residues. The DNA of the CDR3 is TGCGCCAGCAGCTCGGGAAATGACTATGGCTACACCTTC. As protein: CASSSGNDYGYTF.

Remarks on this clone: One end of the junction varies from germline; a read error may be responsible. The chain combines TRBV4-1 with TRBJ1-5; D gene uncertain. The CDR3 length is 16 residues. Germline-derived CDR1 and CDR2 are MGHRA and YSYEKL. The CDR3 spells CASSQEATALYQPQHF. The DNA for the CDR3 is TGCGCCAGCAGCCAAGAGGCTACAGCCCTCTATCAACCCCAGCATTTT.

V usage is TRBV5-1 and J usage is TRBJ1-2; 8 nucleotides align to TRBD1. This CDR3 has 14 amino acids. V dropped 2 bases and J dropped 6; count of bases not matched to a gene: 6. From germline, CDR1 is SGHRS and CDR2 YFSETQ. CDR3 region: CASSLQGGKDGYTF. The CDR3 coding sequence is TGCGCCAGCAGCTTACAGGGGGGTAAGGATGGCTACACCTTC. The full variable domain, completed using reference TRBV5-1 and TRBJ1-2, is KAGVTQTPRYLIKTRGQQVTLSCSPISGHRSVSWYQQTPGQGLQFLFEYFSETQRNKGNFPGRFSGRQFSNSRSEMNVSTLELGDSALYLCASSLQGGKDGYTFGSGTRLTVV.

The V call is TRBV4-1, the J call TRBJ2-3, with 7 bases matching TRBD2. Germline V CDR1 and CDR2: MGHRA, YSYEKL. Trimming took 4 bases from V and 14 from J; bases not matched to a gene: 15. This CDR3 spans 14 amino acids. In nucleotides, the CDR3 is TGCGCCAGCAGCCCGACTCCGACTAGCACCATCCGGTATTTT. Amino acid sequence: CASSPTPTSTIRYF.

V and J are TRBV5-6 and TRBJ2-7; D might be TRBD2 (5 bases). The V end lost 3 bases, the J end lost 8 bases, and 9 bases lay between the germline ends. Germline V lookup: CDR1 SGHDT, CDR2 YYEEEE. The CDR3 contains 11 residues. The CDR3 loop is CASSSGSKQYF. CDR3 DNA sequence: TGTGCCAGCAGCTCGGGGTCAAAGCAGTACTTC. The variable domain in full, completed from reference TRBV5-6 and TRBJ2-7, reads DAGVTQSPTHLIKTRGQQVTLRCSPKSGHDTVSWYQQALGQGPQFIFQYYEEEERQRGNFPDRFSGHQFPNYSSELNVNALLLGDSALYLCASSSGSKQYFGPGTRLTVT.

The chain combines TRBV5-1 with TRBJ1-1; perhaps TRBD1 as D (6 bases). Germline V lookup: CDR1 SGHRS, CDR2 YFSETQ. V lost 0 bases and J lost 5, with 17 bases in between. This CDR3 spans 16 amino acids. The DNA of the CDR3 is TGCGCCAGCAGCTTGGGCCCGCGAGGGGGGTCGACTGAAGCTTTCTTT. This sequence encodes CASSLGPRGGSTEAFF.

This clone was counted only a few times. The chain employs TRBV19 and TRBJ2-3; weak D call: TRBD2 (7 bases). The CDR3 contains 14 residues. V was cut by 5 bases and J by 7 bases, with 16 bases left in between. Germline values: CDR1 LNHDA, CDR2 SQIVND (reference sequence). The CDR3 DNA is TGTGCCAGTAGTGGACTAGGGGGGAAAAATACGCAGTATTTT. It yields the protein CASSGLGGKNTQYF.

The chain uses TRBV19 and TRBJ1-5; the D gene is possibly TRBD1 (5 bases). The CDR3 is made up of 13 amino acids. V shed 5 bases and J shed 6 bases, with 11 bases lying between them. Germline CDR1 reads LNHDA; CDR2 reads SQIVND (reference sequence). CDR3 amino acids: CASSVGTGQPQHF. The CDR3 DNA sequence: TGTGCCAGTAGTGTGGGGACGGGTCAGCCCCAGCATTTT.

This chain links TRBV30 with TRBJ2-7, with 9 bases matching TRBD2. Germline CDR1 is GTSNPN and CDR2 is SVGIG (reference sequence). CDR3 length: 14 amino acids. V trimming: 0 bases; J trimming: 2 bases; junction bases outside the gene matches: 2. CDR3 amino acids: CAWSVTSGPYEQYF. The CDR3 DNA sequence: TGTGCCTGGAGTGTAACTAGCGGGCCCTACGAGCAGTACTTC.

The V and J genes are TRBV25-1 and TRBJ1-1; D not certain. Between the trimmed V and J ends, which lost 6 bases and 3 bases, there was a span of 5 bases. The CDR3 totals 11 residues. Per the germline V gene, CDR1 is MGHDK and CDR2 is SYGVNS. This CDR3 is CASRLYTEAFF. The CDR3 nucleotides read TGTGCCAGCAGATTATACACTGAAGCTTTCTTT.

This clone has a single count. The rearrangement joins TRBV2 to TRBJ2-5, with D unclear. CDR1 is SNHLY and CDR2 is FYNNEI in the germline V gene. The CDR3 runs to 11 residues. V lost 6 bases to trimming and J lost 3 bases, with 5 bases between them. The CDR3 nucleotides read TGTGCCAGCAGAGCCGAAGAGACCCAGTACTTC. Protein: CASRAEETQYF.

V is TRBV6-6 and J is TRBJ1-1, with unresolved D. The CDR3 covers 13 residues. Germline lookup yields CDR1 MNHNY and CDR2 SVGAGI (reference sequence). In DNA form, the CDR3 reads TGTGCTATGGTTGGGGTGATGAACACTGAAGCTTTCTTT. This encodes CAMVGVMNTEAFF.

The chain recombines TRBV15 with TRBJ2-7; 8 bases are shared with TRBD2. Looked up from germline, CDR1 is LNHNV and CDR2 is YYDKDF (reference sequence). This CDR3 contains 16 residues. The V segment lost 0 bases and the J segment 3 bases; nucleotides outside the gene matches: 7. In nucleotides, the CDR3 is TGTGCCACCAGCAGAGAAGGTCGAGCGGGGGTCTACGAGCAGTACTTC. It translates to CATSREGRAGVYEQYF.

There are a few counts of this clone. The gene calls are TRBV2 and TRBJ2-2, with TRBD1 identical over 8 bases. This CDR3 is built from 14 residues. Germline V lookup: CDR1 SNHLY, CDR2 FYNNEI. V gave up 6 bases and J gave up 3 bases; unmatched junction bases: 3. In DNA form, the CDR3 reads TGTGCCAGCAGGACGACAGGGGACACCGGGGAGCTGTTTTTT. It yields the protein CASRTTGDTGELFF.

The chain uses TRBV4-1 and TRBJ2-5, with TRBD1 matching over 10 bases. Germline CDR1 is MGHRA and CDR2 is YSYEKL. With 1 base clipped from V and 5 bases from J, the junction kept 1 base outside the gene matches. The CDR3 is 14 residues long. In DNA, the CDR3 is TGCGCCAGCAGCCAAGGGGGACAGGGGGAGACCCAGTACTTC. Translation gives CASSQGGQGETQYF.

The chain links TRBV7-9 to TRBJ2-5; 8 nucleotides align to TRBD1. CDR3 size: 16 residues. V was clipped by 4 bases and J by 5 bases; unmatched bases: 12. The germline V gene encodes CDR1 SEHNR and CDR2 FQNEAQ (reference sequence). CDR3 residues: CASSYRTGMLSETQYF. In DNA form, the CDR3 reads TGTGCCAGCAGCTACCGGACAGGGATGCTTTCGGAGACCCAGTACTTC.

The CDR3 spells CASSEGLAGGLTQYF. Here the CDR3 DNA reads TGCGCCAGCAGCGAAGGACTAGCGGGGGGGCTGACCCAGTACTTC. V and J are TRBV5-1 and TRBJ2-5, with 15 positions matching TRBD2. CDR1 is SGHRS and CDR2 is YFSETQ in the germline V gene. The CDR3 is 15 residues long. The V and J ends lost 4 bases and 7 bases, in that order; junction bases with no gene match: 5. The full variable domain, in which reference TRBV5-1 and TRBJ2-5 provide the parts outside the CDR3, is KAGVTQTPRYLIKTRGQQVTLSCSPISGHRSVSWYQQTPGQGLQFLFEYFSETQRNKGNFPGRFSGRQFSNSRSEMNVSTLELGDSALYLCASSEGLAGGLTQYFGPGTRLLVL.

The chain carries TRBV7-9 and TRBJ2-1; D may be TRBD2 (5 bases). The CDR3 runs to 18 residues. V was clipped by 5 bases and J by 4 bases, with 24 bases between them. Germline values: CDR1 SEHNR, CDR2 FQNEAQ (reference sequence). The CDR3 DNA sequence: TGTGCCAGCAGCCCACGATACGGTGCGGGTAGGGTTTACAATGAGCAGTTCTTC. Protein product: CASSPRYGAGRVYNEQFF.

The gene calls are TRBV6-5 and TRBJ1-3; no reliable D call. V lost 6 bases and J 0 bases, leaving 12 bases between the germline ends. CDR3 length equals 15 residues. The germline CDR1 and CDR2 sequences are MNHEY and SVGAGI. Here the CDR3 reads CASRPDGRSGNTIYF. The CDR3 DNA is TGTGCCAGCAGGCCAGACGGCCGCTCTGGAAACACCATATATTTT.

This clone has only one observation. CDR3 amino acids: CAWKRYLGDGYTF. CDR3 nucleotide sequence: TGTGCCTGGAAGCGGTATTTGGGGGATGGCTACACCTTC. The rearrangement uses TRBV30 and TRBJ1-2, with D perhaps TRBD1 (5 bases). The CDR3 extends over 13 amino acids. Trimming left V 4 bases short and J 6 bases short, with 15 bases between. Germline V gives CDR1 GTSNPN, CDR2 SVGIG (reference sequence).

This sequence joins TRBV19 and TRBJ2-2; perhaps D is TRBD1 or TRBD2 (6 bases each). CDR3 length: 16 amino acids. The germline V gene encodes CDR1 LNHDA and CDR2 SQIVND (reference sequence). V was trimmed by 0 bases and J by 4 bases, leaving 12 bases between them. The CDR3 loop reads CASSIDGGQGTGELFF. In DNA form, the CDR3 reads TGTGCCAGTAGTATAGATGGGGGGCAGGGCACCGGGGAGCTGTTTTTT.

The chain uses TRBV7-9 and TRBJ2-6; D ambiguous. In germline, CDR1 is SEHNR, CDR2 FQNEAQ (reference sequence). The CDR3 has 13 residues. The V and J ends lost 11 bases and 0 bases respectively, with 8 bases between them. For the CDR3, the DNA is TGTGCCCTTGCGGCCTCTGGGGCCAACGTCCTGACTTTC. It specifies CALAASGANVLTF.

The chain joins TRBV15 to TRBJ1-5; TRBD1 aligns across 7 bases. Germline V gives CDR1 LNHNV, CDR2 YYDKDF (reference sequence). The CDR3 totals 13 residues. V gave up 9 bases and J gave up 4 bases; unmatched junction bases: 6. CDR3 in DNA: TGTGCCACGGCGGGACAGTCAAATCAGCCCCAGCATTTT. It encodes CATAGQSNQPQHF.